This TCR beta chain was identified during a study of human T cells and chemical hapten exposure. About the study: Patients were mainly female, each with alopecia areata, totalis or universalis. Study-wide results and limits: Significantly more large CDR3 similarity clusters were formed by expanded TCRs than by controls. TCRs whose frequency exceeded 1 in 1000 remained the same following DPC sensitization.

Within the library, unique molecular identifiers were attached to each individual cDNA molecule. One entry per CDR3 protein results from TCRdb running MiXCR on the RACE reads. The data show fewer than 150,000 distinct CDR3 sequences, with roughly 14% seen just once and 2.5% to 3.5% held by the top ten. This clonotype was seen only a few times. Antigen specificity is unknown. The CDR3 runs to 14 residues. CDR1 and CDR2 (germline): SGDLS, YYNGEE. The V gene lost 3 bases and the J gene lost 3 bases, with 12 bases spanning the gap. The time point is: pre-sensitization, week 0. Treatment noted: therapeutic diphenylcyclopropenone sensitization with weekly scalp DPC.

The source material was whole blood, sampled in connection with sensitization to the hapten diphenylcyclopropenone (DPC). This chain uses TRBV9 with TRBJ2-5; D is uncertain. The sequence came from a woman between 18 and 30 years old with alopecia areata. Some clones in this sample may be carry-over from other donors' samples. CDR3 in DNA: TGTGCCAGCAGCGCCGGCGGCCTGGAAGAGACCCAGTACTTC. Residues: CASSAGGLEETQYF.